This T cell receptor beta chain was sequenced for a study of cytotoxic CD8 clonotypes in ibrutinib-treated CLL. Across the whole study: Included were about 11 relapsed/refractory and about 15 treatment-naive patients, of whom approximately 18 were IGHV unmutated. Study findings and constraints: Public clonotypes, found uncommonly, either contracted or stayed stable on treatment. Clonality went higher at ibrutinib response and then dropped back toward baseline at progression.

Frozen PBMC stocks contributed about 1.8 micrograms of genomic DNA to the TCR beta libraries. This clone was observed a single time. Its antigen is unknown. This table comes from immunoSEQ multiplex PCR, and its TCRdb copy is limited to in-frame clones, with some not included. Of 75,000 to 80,000 clones listed, roughly 85% are singletons. Germline-derived CDR1 and CDR2 are SGHVS and FQNEAQ. V was clipped by 2 bases and J by 4 bases, with 9 bases between them. This CDR3 contains 14 residues. The TCR comes from a human donor with chronic lymphocytic leukemia. The chain uses TRBV7-8 and TRBJ1-5; maybe TRBD1 (5 bases). Sequencing used PBMCs, obtained after 24 months of ibrutinib treatment. The CDR3 sequence: CASSLPGLNQPQHF. Written as DNA, the CDR3 is TGTGCCAGCAGCTTACCGGGACTTAATCAGCCCCAGCATTTT. Combining the CDR3 with reference TRBV7-8 and TRBJ1-5 gives the whole variable domain GAGVSQSPRYKVAKRGQDVALRCDPISGHVSLFWYQQALGQGPEFLTYFQNEAQLDKSGLPSDRFFAERPEGSVSTLKIQRTQQEDSAVYLCASSLPGLNQPQHFGDGTRLSIL.